This T cell receptor beta chain appears in the sequencing data of a study of T cell repertoires in cytomegalovirus infection. Across the whole study: Based on public TCR beta signatures, there were indications of CMV infection and of a matching HLA type.

There are a few counts of this clonotype. As yet, its antigen is unknown. Broader study findings: Totalled public TCR beta family frequency picked out people who carried CMV plus the relevant HLA. CMV-specific TCR beta clonotypes restricted by HLA-C were the ones dominating the ex vivo response.

Germline CDR1 and CDR2: ENHRY and SYGVKD. V gave up 7 bases and J gave up 2 bases, with 11 bases separating them. The CDR3 is 14 residues long. TCRdb passed the reads through MiXCR, listing each CDR3 protein once. Of fewer than 350,000 distinct CDR3 sequences listed, roughly 17% are singletons. This chain links TRBV10-3 with TRBJ2-2; tentatively, D is TRBD1 (6 bases). The clonotype was recovered from a human donor in good health (CMV status not recorded). Some clones in this sample may be carry-over from other donors' samples. Sequencing was done on a sample of PBMCs. The CDR3 region is CAINPGTNTGELFF. The CDR3 region has the DNA TGTGCCATCAATCCAGGGACAAACACCGGGGAGCTGTTTTTT.